This is a list of T cell receptor beta chains from one sample in a study of T cell changes during pregnancy in multiple sclerosis. This table comes from immunoSEQ multiplex PCR, and its TCRdb copy is limited to in-frame clones, with some not included. The sample holds some 99,000 clones, approximately 95% seen once. The source material was peripheral blood, sampled after pregnancy. These receptors were obtained from a female donor with multiple sclerosis, enrolled in a pregnancy study. Both conserved end residues are part of each CDR3. D genes are given only for firm matches. Expanded clones are given a class, and other clones once, few, many or no size at all.

v_gene	j_gene	abundance	d_gene	CDR3nt	CDR3aa
TRBV9	TRBJ2-1	once	TRBD2	TGTGCCAGCAGCGCCGGGACTAGCGGGAGAATAGGGTCCTACAATGAGCAGTTCTTC	CASSAGTSGRIGSYNEQFF
TRBV7-9	TRBJ2-1	.	.	TGTGCCAGCAGCCCCCAGGTTGGCAATGAGCAGTTCTTC	CASSPQVGNEQFF
TRBV18	TRBJ1-1	.	.	TGTGCCAGCTCGTTTTCGGCGGGGAGGGGAGCTTTCTTT	CASSFSAGRGAFF
TRBV30	TRBJ2-1	.	.	TGTGCCTGGAGTGTACGCGCGGGACTCCGATACAATGAGCAGTTCTTC	CAWSVRAGLRYNEQFF
TRBV5-1	TRBJ2-7	.	TRBD2	TGCGCCAGCAGGTCTAGCGGGAGGCCCTATTACGAGCAGTACTTC	CASRSSGRPYYEQYF
TRBV5-1	TRBJ1-1	.	TRBD1	TGCGCCAGCAGCTCGGGACAGGGTGGAACTGAAGCTTTCTTT	CASSSGQGGTEAFF
TRBV7-7	TRBJ2-5	.	.	TGTGCCAGCAGCCCCGGACTTTCTCCGGGAGAGACCCAGTACTTC	CASSPGLSPGETQYF
TRBV28	TRBJ2-5	.	TRBD2	TGTGCCAGTCTTACTAGCGTTCCGGGGACCCAGTACTTC	CASLTSVPGTQYF
TRBV10-2	TRBJ1-1	.	.	TGCGCCAGCAGTGAGTCGATTAGCACTGAAGCTTTCTTT	CASSESISTEAFF
TRBV7-2	TRBJ2-7	.	TRBD1	TGTGCCAGCAGCTCCAGGGGGCCCCCGTACGAGCAGTACTTC	CASSSRGPPYEQYF
TRBV4-2	TRBJ2-2	once	TRBD1	TGTGCCAGCAGCCATGAACTACAGGGGTTTAGCGCCGGGGAGCTGTTTTTT	CASSHELQGFSAGELFF
TRBV5-6	TRBJ2-5	.	TRBD2	TGTGCCAGCAGCTCCTTGGGCCGGGAGGGCCTAGAGACCCAGTACTTC	CASSSLGREGLETQYF
TRBV27	TRBJ2-2	.	.	TGTGCCAGCAGTTCACTTAACACCGGGGAGCTGTTTTTT	CASSSLNTGELFF
TRBV5-6	TRBJ1-5	once	.	TGTGCCAGCAGCGATCAGGGGCTCGATCAGCCCCAGCATTTT	CASSDQGLDQPQHF
TRBV7-8	TRBJ2-7	.	TRBD2	TGTGCCAGCAGCTTAGAGGCGGGGGACTACGAGCAGTACTTC	CASSLEAGDYEQYF
TRBV9	TRBJ2-1	.	TRBD2	TGTGCCAGCAGCGTGGGAGCGGGGTACAATGAGCAGTTCTTC	CASSVGAGYNEQFF
TRBV7-8	TRBJ2-3	.	.	TGTGCCAGCACCAATCAGGGGCCGGCAGATACGCAGTATTTT	CASTNQGPADTQYF
TRBV19	TRBJ1-5	once	.	TGTGCCAGTAATATAGGGACAAGGGGCAATCAGCCCCAGCATTTT	CASNIGTRGNQPQHF
TRBV30	TRBJ1-1	few	.	TGTGCCTGGAGTGTACCCAGGGTTGGAACTGAAGCTTTCTTT	CAWSVPRVGTEAFF
TRBV5-1	TRBJ2-7	once	.	TGCGCCAGCAGCTTGGCCGACAACCACTACGAGCAGTACTTC	CASSLADNHYEQYF
TRBV13	TRBJ2-3	.	.	TGTGCCAGCAGCATCAGGGGTGGTGGGACAGATACGCAGTATTTT	CASSIRGGGTDTQYF
TRBV25-1	TRBJ2-2	.	TRBD1	TGTGCCAGCAGCTGGGACAGGGGCGTTACCGGGGAGCTGTTTTTT	CASSWDRGVTGELFF
TRBV28	TRBJ2-1	.	.	TGTGCCAGCAGTTTAATGACAGTTAGCTCCTACAATGAGCAGTTCTTC	CASSLMTVSSYNEQFF
TRBV29-1	TRBJ1-2	.	TRBD1	TGCAGCGTTCCCCGACAGGGTGGCTATGGCTACACCTTC	CSVPRQGGYGYTF
TRBV19	TRBJ2-3	.	.	TGTGCCAGTAGTATAAGGGGGACAGATACGCAGTATTTT	CASSIRGTDTQYF
TRBV25-1	TRBJ2-2	.	.	TGTGCCAGCAGTGAATTGGAGGGCAGAACCAGGGAGCTGTTTTTT	CASSELEGRTRELFF
TRBV30	TRBJ2-4	.	.	TGTGCCTGGAGTAAACGGGAGTCCAAAAACATTCAGTACTTC	CAWSKRESKNIQYF
TRBV19	TRBJ2-3	.	.	TGTGCCAGTAGCGGGTGGTCAGACACAGATACGCAGTATTTT	CASSGWSDTDTQYF
TRBV6-1	TRBJ2-1	once	.	TGTGCCAGCAGTGAAGCGGGCAGGGGACCCTACAATGAGCAGTTCTTC	CASSEAGRGPYNEQFF
TRBV10-3	TRBJ2-7	few	TRBD1	TGTGCCATCAGTGACCCGGGACAGGGCCACGAGCAGTACTTC	CAISDPGQGHEQYF
TRBV18	TRBJ1-1	.	TRBD1	TGTGCCAGCTCACCACTAGGACAGGGGGCTAGGAACACTGAAGCTTTCTTT	CASSPLGQGARNTEAFF
TRBV7-8	TRBJ2-7	.	TRBD2	TGTGCCAGCCGGCCTAGCGGGAGGACCACCTACGAGCAGTACTTC	CASRPSGRTTYEQYF
TRBV12-5	TRBJ1-1	.	.	TGTGCTAGTGGTTTTGTACCAGGGAGGGCTTTCTTT	CASGFVPGRAFF
TRBV9	TRBJ1-2	.	.	TGTGCCAGCAGCCCTAGGAAGGGGCAGCATGGCTACACCTTC	CASSPRKGQHGYTF
TRBV10-1	TRBJ1-1	.	.	TGCGCCAGCCCCTACAACAGCTTCGTGAACACTGAAGCTTTCTTT	CASPYNSFVNTEAFF
TRBV4-1	TRBJ1-4	.	TRBD1	TGCGCCAGCAGCCAACCGGGACAGGGCCGTTTGAATGAAAAACTGTTTTTT	CASSQPGQGRLNEKLFF
TRBV5-1	TRBJ1-2	.	.	TGCGCCAGCAGCTTGAACAGTAACTATGGCTACACCTTC	CASSLNSNYGYTF
TRBV7-3	TRBJ2-1	.	TRBD2	TGTGCCAGCAGCTTAAGGGGCGGGAGGGACTACAATGAGCAGTTCTTC	CASSLRGGRDYNEQFF
TRBV4-2	TRBJ1-3	.	.	TGTGCCAGCAGCCAAGAGAGGGTCGAGTCTGGAAACACCATATATTTT	CASSQERVESGNTIYF
TRBV19	TRBJ2-4	.	.	TGTGCCAGTAGTGAAGGGAGTTGGAGAAACATTCAGTACTTC	CASSEGSWRNIQYF
TRBV28	TRBJ2-7	once	.	TGTGCCAGCAGTCCCACCTGGAGCATCTTCGAGCAGTACTTC	CASSPTWSIFEQYF